This T cell receptor beta chain was identified during a study (dated by TCRdb to 2013 to 2016). Regarding the research as a whole: The study set out to test whether tumor-infiltrating Tregs in breast cancer get recruited from blood Tregs or are instead converted in situ from other CD4+ T cell subsets.

Here is what the overall study found, with its caveats: The greatest overlap of tumor-infiltrating Treg TCR alpha and beta sequences was observed with tumor naive CD4+ T cells, followed by blood naive CD4+ T cells. Tumor memory CD4+ T cell TCR gene usage was found to cluster with blood and lymph node memory CD4+ cells and with lymph node naive CD4+ cells. The larger-cohort validation was restricted to a single TCR beta V-J rearrangement rather than whole repertoires.

CDR1 and CDR2, looked up from the germline V gene, are MNHEY and SVGAGI. From V the trimming removes 2 bases and from J it removes 5 bases, while the gene matches leave 5 bases of the junction unaccounted for. Measured from the cysteine to the phenylalanine, the CDR3 is 15 residues long. The read is trimmed to its CDR3 DNA, 45 bases read in frame from base 1. This clonotype was picked up a small number of times. No cognate antigen has been identified for it. Per-base quality was not reported, and no clone a single base away is much larger than it. Full-length TCR variable regions were amplified by 5' RACE PCR using constant-region reverse primers, and then by semi-nested PCR using Nested Universal Primer A. The ReliaPrep RNA Cell Miniprep System was used to extract total RNA, which was then reverse transcribed into 5'RACE-ready cDNA with the SMARTer RACE 5'/3' Kit. Multiplex adaptors were used to barcode the full-length TCR alpha and beta libraries, which were then sequenced on an Illumina MiSeq. Processing in the source paper ran as follows. For each of nine subset-tissue groups, sequencing data from the five patients were pooled, and the groups were compared by unsupervised clustering of TCR gene usage. The Morisita-Horn index was used to calculate repertoire similarity, with shared sequences weighted according to their contribution to each repertoire. The raw public reads went through TCRdb reprocessing: fastp at Q25, MiXCR clone calling, in-frame beta chains kept. CDR3 protein sequences are deduplicated, and each keeps its most common genes and DNA. The V and J calls follow TCRdb's processing rather than the paper's. The table for this sample lists some 45,000 distinct CDR3 sequences; about 28% of them were counted only once. Under 2.5% of the sample is in the top ten clones.

The Miltenyi Naive CD4+ T Cell Isolation kit was used to purify naive CD4+ T cells, and Tregs were depleted with CD25 microbeads. Tregs, naive and memory CD4+ T cells from tumor, blood and ipsilateral draining lymph nodes of 4 or 5 breast cancer patients underwent full-length TCR alpha and beta sequencing. Ficoll density gradient centrifugation was used to isolate mononuclear cells from lymph nodes or from about 50 ml of peripheral blood. A purity exceeding 90% was confirmed by FACS for the sorted cell populations. The chain joins TRBV6-5 to TRBJ2-3; the central 9 bases match TRBD1. Sequencing input: naive CD4+ T cells sorted from blood. Read against the paper, the sample's cell subset or site label means: naive CD4+ T cells, CD4+CD45RA+CD25-. The receptor's source is a female donor with breast cancer. The nucleotides read TGTGCCAGCAGTTACGCACAGGGGGCTGGAGATACGCAGTATTTT. Its protein reads: CASSYAQGAGDTQYF.